Below are 15 T cell receptor beta chains sequenced from a single sample in a study of T cells in Graves' hyperthyroidism and ophthalmopathy. Amplification of TCR beta CDR3 regions used RNA as the template. The HTBI set primed first-round TCR CDR3 RT-PCR. TCRdb reanalysed the multiplex PCR reads using MiXCR and keeps one entry per CDR3 protein. The table includes more than 500,000 distinct CDR3 sequences, about 16% detected once. Sample: blood. Source of these receptors: a woman in her 30s with Graves' ophthalmopathy.

In this sample, this clonotype turned up a few times. The CDR3 nucleotides read TGTGCCAGCATGGGAGCTCGATCCTACAATGAGCAGTTCTTC. This encodes CASMGARSYNEQFF. J is TRBJ2-1 and V is TRBV12-3 or TRBV12-4; tentatively, D is TRBD2 (5 bases). The CDR3 spans 14 residues. The germline V and J ends were trimmed by 7 bases and 1 base, with 11 bases remaining between them.

The V gene is TRBV7-2, the J gene TRBJ1-5; D remains ambiguous. The CDR3 spans 13 residues. Per the germline V gene, CDR1 is SGHTA and CDR2 is FQGNSA. Trimming removed 0 bases from V and 5 bases from J, with 5 bases in between. CDR3 nucleotides: TGTGCCAGCAGCTTAGCCGCGGATCAGCCCCAGCATTTT. This codes for CASSLAADQPQHF. Variable domain in full (rest from reference TRBV7-2 and TRBJ1-5): GAGVSQSPSNKVTEKGKDVELRCDPISGHTALYWYRQSLGQGLEFLIYFQGNSAPDKSGLPSDRFSAERTGGSVSTLTIQRTQQEDSAVYLCASSLAADQPQHFGDGTRLSIL.

There are a few counts of this clonotype. Here the CDR3 DNA reads TGTGCCAGCAGCCAAGGCAGGGGTGAAAAACTGTTTTTT. It encodes CASSQGRGEKLFF. The chain employs TRBV14 and TRBJ1-4; D may be TRBD1 (6 bases). The CDR3 sequence is 13 residues long. V was clipped by 1 base and J by 7 bases, with 7 bases between them. CDR1 is SGHDN, CDR2 FVKESK, per germline.

This clonotype was seen repeatedly, ten times or more. This rearrangement joins TRBV18 to TRBJ2-1; D gene ambiguous. Germline V CDR1 and CDR2: KGHSH, LQKENI. The CDR3 length is 12 residues. Trimming took 8 bases from V and 7 from J, leaving 12 bases between them. In nucleotides, the CDR3 is TGTGCCAGCAGTCCTCGGCGGAATGAGCAGTTCTTC. This codes for CASSPRRNEQFF. Using reference TRBV18 and TRBJ2-1 for the parts outside the CDR3, the full variable domain is NAGVMQNPRHLVRRRGQEARLRCSPMKGHSHVYWYRQLPEEGLKFMVYLQKENIIDESGMPKERFSAEFPKEGPSILRIQQVVRGDSAAYFCASSPRRNEQFFGPGTRLTVL.

This clonotype has at least ten counts. V usage is TRBV6-5 and J usage is TRBJ1-2; D is possibly TRBD1 (6 bases). The CDR3 runs to 13 residues. Germline CDR1 is MNHEY and CDR2 is SVGAGI. Trimming cost V 2 bases and J 6 bases, with 10 bases left between them. CDR3 coding DNA: TGTGCCAGCAGTTACCGGACAGAGGATGGCTACACCTTC. Encoded protein: CASSYRTEDGYTF.

This CDR3 reads CSSRTSGTGELFF. The CDR3 DNA is TGCAGCTCCCGGACTAGCGGGACCGGGGAGCTGTTTTTT. The chain carries TRBV29-1 and TRBJ2-2, with 11 positions matching TRBD2. Germline CDR1 and CDR2: SQVTM and ANQGSEA. Unmatched junction bases numbered 4, after V lost 8 bases and J lost 5 bases. The CDR3 is made up of 13 amino acids.

This clonotype was counted only a few times. V is TRBV29-1 and J is TRBJ1-2; no clear D gene. The CDR3 has 12 residues. Trimming removed 4 bases at V and 6 bases at J, with 12 bases between. Germline lookup yields CDR1 SQVTM and CDR2 ANQGSEA. In DNA, the CDR3 is TGCAGCGTTGCCACCGGAGGGCATGGCTACACCTTC. Protein: CSVATGGHGYTF.

This clonotype was detected ten times or more. The chain carries TRBV11-3 and TRBJ2-7; 8 bases map to TRBD1. The J segment lost 6 bases and the V segment lost 5 bases, leaving 3 bases of the junction unmatched. There are 12 residues in the CDR3. Looked up from germline, CDR1 is SGHNT and CDR2 is YENEEA. The CDR3 loop is CASSADRGEQYF. The CDR3 DNA sequence: TGTGCCAGCAGCGCTGACAGGGGCGAGCAGTACTTC.

This clonotype has at least ten counts. V is TRBV6-2 or TRBV6-3 and J is TRBJ2-2; 9 nucleotides line up with TRBD2. V trimming: 6 bases; J trimming: 8 bases; junction bases outside the gene matches: 16. This CDR3 spans 17 amino acids. The germline gives CDR1 MNHEY, CDR2 SVGEGT. Written as DNA, the CDR3 is TGTGCCAGCAGCCCCAGGACTAGCGCACTAACCTCAGGGGAGCTGTTTTTT. Protein product: CASSPRTSALTSGELFF.

Many counts were recorded for this clonotype. The rearrangement links TRBV19 to TRBJ2-3; 7 bases line up with TRBD2. Germline V gives CDR1 LNHDA, CDR2 SQIVND (reference sequence). The CDR3 has 15 residues. The V gene end was trimmed by 6 bases and the J gene end by 3 bases; junction bases not matched to a gene: 9. CDR3 sequence (DNA): TGTGCCAGTAGCTCTGGCGGGAGTCTTACAGATACGCAGTATTTT. Protein: CASSSGGSLTDTQYF.

This clonotype has at least ten counts. The chain has TRBV20-1 and TRBJ2-1; D remains unclear. The CDR3 contains 11 residues. With 5 bases removed from V and 10 bases from J, the gap between germline ends came to 12 bases. CDR1 is DFQATT, CDR2 SNEGSKA, per germline (reference sequence). CDR3 DNA sequence: TGCAGTGCTCCTGACCGCCTAGAGCAGTTCTTC. Amino acids: CSAPDRLEQFF.

This clonotype has only a few counts. J is TRBJ1-1 and V is TRBV5-8; D is perhaps TRBD1 (5 bases). CDR1 and CDR2 from the germline V gene are SGHTS and YDEGEE. The CDR3 spans 16 residues. Between the trimmed V and J ends, which lost 10 bases and 3 bases, there was a span of 25 bases. The CDR3, as DNA: TGTGCCGGCGGGTACCCGGGGGTGGTTACGGACACTGAAGCTTTCTTT. Residues: CAGGYPGVVTDTEAFF. The whole variable domain, remainder taken from reference TRBV5-8 and TRBJ1-1, is EAGVTQSPTHLIKTRGQQATLRCSPISGHTSVYWYQQALGLGLQFLLWYDEGEERNRGNFPPRFSGRQFPNYSSELNVNALELEDSALYLCAGGYPGVVTDTEAFFGQGTRLTVV.

The rearrangement joins TRBV6-2 or TRBV6-3 to TRBJ2-7; 7 positions agree with TRBD2. CDR1 and CDR2 from the germline V gene are MNHEY and SVGEGT. The CDR3 extends over 17 amino acids. Trimming took 7 bases from V and 6 from J; bases not matched to a gene: 21. The CDR3 nucleotides are TGTGCCAGCACCAAGACCCCGGTTAGCGGGCTTCTCAGCGAGCAGTACTTC. Residues: CASTKTPVSGLLSEQYF.

The rearrangement links TRBV4-3 to TRBJ1-5; D is undetermined. The V gene lost 0 bases and the J gene lost 0 bases, with 6 bases spanning the gap. CDR1 LGHNA and CDR2 YSLEER come from the germline V gene. This CDR3 spans 15 amino acids. CDR3 DNA: TGCGCCAGCAGCCAAGAAGCCCTTAGCAATCAGCCCCAGCATTTT. Amino acid sequence: CASSQEALSNQPQHF.

This chain uses TRBV20-1 with TRBJ2-2; D ambiguous. CDR1 is DFQATT, CDR2 SNEGSKA, per germline (reference sequence). The ends were cut back, 1 base at V and 6 bases at J, with 6 bases in the middle. CDR3 length: 12 residues. CDR3 in amino acids: CSARGSAGELFF. CDR3 coding DNA: TGCAGTGCTAGAGGATCCGCCGGGGAGCTGTTTTTT.